These 21 T cell receptor beta chains came from one sample sequenced in a study of T-cell memory formation after mild COVID-19. In TCRdb, the 5' RACE reads were re-called with MiXCR into one record per CDR3 protein. The sample yields 120,000 or so distinct CDR3 sequences, about a sixth seen once. Sequences were obtained from PBMCs or a T cell subset sorted from them (not recorded which). The receptors here all came from an adult woman who had mild COVID-19 (a few samples of this study predate the infection). Cell type and time point are not known.

This clonotype has a count of ten or more. The chain links TRBV15 to TRBJ2-5; D gene uncertain. The CDR3 spans 17 residues. Germline V gene data show CDR1 as LNHNV and CDR2 as YYDKDF (reference sequence). V lost 0 bases and J 5 bases, leaving 19 bases between the germline ends. In DNA, the CDR3 is TGTGCCACCAGCAGAGATTGCCGGCCTCCCTTCCGGGAGACCCAGTACTTC. Its protein product is CATSRDCRPPFRETQYF.

This clonotype showed up just a few times. V usage is TRBV5-1 and J usage is TRBJ1-1, with TRBD1 identical over 7 bases. Germline V gene sequence: CDR1 SGHRS, CDR2 YFSETQ. The V segment lost 5 bases and the J segment 1 base; nucleotides outside the gene matches: 14. CDR3 length equals 17 residues. The CDR3, as DNA: TGCGCCAGCAGTCGACAGGGAAATAGGATCCAGAACACTGAAGCTTTCTTT. This encodes CASSRQGNRIQNTEAFF.

V usage is TRBV5-1 and J usage is TRBJ1-1, with no clear D. V lost 3 bases, J lost 2 bases, and 11 bases lay in between. The germline CDR1 and CDR2 sequences are SGHRS and YFSETQ. The CDR3 has 14 amino acids. CDR3 sequence: CASSSAALNTEAFF. CDR3 sequence (DNA): TGCGCCAGCAGCTCAGCCGCCCTAAACACTGAAGCTTTCTTT.

The V gene is TRBV24-1, the J gene TRBJ2-1; 7 bases match TRBD1. The length of the CDR3 is 16 residues. The germline CDR1 and CDR2 sequences are KGHDR and SFDVKD. V lost 5 bases to trimming and J lost 0 bases; unmatched junction nucleotides: 6. DNA for the CDR3: TGTGCCACCAGTGGTGCGACAGGGAGCTCCTACAATGAGCAGTTCTTC. Amino acids: CATSGATGSSYNEQFF.

This chain joins TRBV24-1 and TRBJ2-1; the D gene could be TRBD1 or TRBD2 (6 bases each). V was clipped by 4 bases and J by 0 bases, with 15 bases between them. This CDR3 has 17 residues. In germline, CDR1 is KGHDR, CDR2 SFDVKD. The CDR3 sequence is CATSEGGQTGSYNEQFF. CDR3 bases: TGTGCCACCAGTGAGGGGGGACAAACGGGCTCCTACAATGAGCAGTTCTTC.

This clonotype came up a few times. V gene TRBV7-2 combines with J gene TRBJ2-7; possibly TRBD1 or TRBD2 for D (5 bases each). Per the germline V gene, CDR1 is SGHTA and CDR2 is FQGNSA. Trimming took off 8 bases at V and 7 bases at J, with 15 bases between the two ends. CDR3 length: 12 residues. The CDR3 DNA follows: TGTGCCAGCGGGTTGGGGACCTTTGAGCAGTACTTC. Its translation is CASGLGTFEQYF.

In its sample, this clonotype was seen a few times. The chain has TRBV5-6 and TRBJ2-5; 8 bases are shared with TRBD1. The germline V gene has CDR1 SGHDT and CDR2 YYEEEE. The CDR3 sequence is 15 residues long. V was pared by 1 base and J by 4 bases, with 6 bases of the junction left unmatched. This CDR3 is CASSLLAGGRETQYF. The CDR3 DNA sequence: TGTGCCAGCAGCTTGTTAGCAGGGGGCCGAGAGACCCAGTACTTC.

This clonotype has at least ten counts. The V and J genes are TRBV29-1 and TRBJ2-3, with a weak D call TRBD2 (6 bases). The CDR3 has 13 amino acids. In germline, CDR1 is SQVTM, CDR2 ANQGSEA. CDR3 sequence reads: CTGTGVSTDTQYF. DNA of the CDR3: TGCACCGGGACTGGGGTGTCGACAGATACGCAGTATTTT.

The V call is TRBV5-1, the J call TRBJ2-3; tentative D call: TRBD1 (5 bases). The germline V gene has CDR1 SGHRS and CDR2 YFSETQ. The CDR3 has 14 residues. Between the trimmed V and J ends, which lost 6 bases and 2 bases, there was a span of 13 bases. DNA for the CDR3: TGCGCCAGCAATCCCTCCGGACACACAGATACGCAGTATTTT. Its translation is CASNPSGHTDTQYF.

This clonotype has more than one count but fewer than ten. The chain joins TRBV18 to TRBJ2-4, with D unresolved. Trimming took off 3 bases at V and 5 bases at J, with 5 bases between the two ends. CDR1 and CDR2 from the germline V gene are KGHSH and LQKENI. The CDR3 is 12 amino acids. This CDR3 is CASSPDQNIQYF. The CDR3 nucleotides read TGTGCCAGCTCACCTGACCAAAACATTCAGTACTTC.

The rearrangement joins TRBV27 to TRBJ1-1; TRBD1 agrees at 7 bases. Trimming at V came to 5 bases and at J to 3 bases, leaving 9 bases not matched to a gene. This CDR3 has 15 residues. The germline gives CDR1 MNHEY, CDR2 SMNVEV (reference sequence). In DNA form, the CDR3 reads TGTGCCAGCAGTCCGACCCGACAGGGCCACACTGAAGCTTTCTTT. Translation: CASSPTRQGHTEAFF.

The chain joins TRBV7-9 to TRBJ2-2; no clear D. The germline V and J ends were trimmed by 5 bases and 7 bases, with 8 bases remaining between them. The length of the CDR3 is 12 residues. Germline loops: CDR1 SEHNR, CDR2 FQNEAQ (reference sequence). In nucleotides, the CDR3 is TGTGCCAGCAGCACACCGAGCGGGGAGCTGTTTTTT. Its protein product is CASSTPSGELFF.

This clonotype appeared a few times. The CDR3, as DNA: TGTGCCAGCAGCCTCAATTTTGGCACTGAAGCTTTCTTT. Protein: CASSLNFGTEAFF. The J gene is TRBJ1-1, the V gene TRBV11-3, with D hard to call. Germline values: CDR1 SGHNT, CDR2 YENEEA. The CDR3 spans 13 residues. Between the trimmed V and J ends, which lost 5 bases and 4 bases, there was a span of 11 bases.

This clonotype was recorded at least ten times. V and J are TRBV29-1 and TRBJ2-5, with D tentatively TRBD2 (6 bases). Looked up from germline, CDR1 is SQVTM and CDR2 is ANQGSEA. The CDR3 spans 13 residues. Trimming cost V 1 base and J 1 base, with 7 bases left between them. The CDR3 DNA is TGCAGCGTTGAAGGGACTACCCAAGAGACCCAGTACTTC. Its protein is CSVEGTTQETQYF.

In its sample, this clonotype was seen once. CDR3 protein: CASSLETETSGANVLTF. The CDR3 nucleotides read TGTGCCAGCAGCTTAGAGACAGAGACCTCTGGGGCCAACGTCCTGACTTTC. The genes are TRBV7-6 and TRBJ2-6, with TRBD1 as a possible D gene (5 bases). CDR3 length: 17 residues. The germline V gene has CDR1 SGHVS and CDR2 FNYEAQ. V dropped 1 base and J dropped 0 bases, with 10 bases sitting between them.

This clonotype has just a few counts. The rearrangement joins TRBV7-8 to TRBJ2-3; D is perhaps TRBD2 (5 bases). This CDR3 is 22 amino acids long. V lost 4 bases to trimming and J lost 1 base, with 33 bases between them. The V gene's germline CDR1 is SGHVS and CDR2 FQNEAQ. The CDR3 bases are TGTGCCAGCAGCTACGGGGTGCCCAGTTCACAATGCAACTGGGTGTGCACAGATACGCAGTATTTT. It is translated as CASSYGVPSSQCNWVCTDTQYF.

This clonotype was detected once. The chain joins TRBV14 to TRBJ1-1, with 7 bases lining up with TRBD1. CDR1 SGHDN and CDR2 FVKESK come from the germline V gene. The CDR3 totals 14 residues. V shed 0 bases and J 5 bases; nucleotides not matched to a gene: 3. CDR3 in amino acids: CASSQDPGQTEAFF. CDR3 bases: TGTGCCAGCAGCCAAGACCCGGGACAGACTGAAGCTTTCTTT.

The CDR3 bases are TGCGCCAGCAGCTTGGCGTCTGGGACCCCTATCAATGAGCAGTTCTTC. As protein: CASSLASGTPINEQFF. The chain employs TRBV5-1 and TRBJ2-1; the D call may be TRBD1 or TRBD2 (5 bases each). This CDR3 has 16 residues. The V gene's germline CDR1 is SGHRS and CDR2 YFSETQ. V was shortened by 0 bases and J by 6 bases, with 16 bases between the two germline ends.

CDR3 amino acids: CASSLIRGAAGELFF. In nucleotides, the CDR3 is TGTGCCAGCAGCTTAATTAGAGGGGCCGCCGGGGAGCTGTTTTTT. The gene calls are TRBV7-2 and TRBJ2-2; TRBD1 or TRBD2 may be the D gene (5 bases each). The ends were cut back, 2 bases at V and 6 bases at J, with 13 bases in the middle. The CDR3 has 15 residues. Germline V gives CDR1 SGHTA, CDR2 FQGNSA. The full variable domain, in which reference TRBV7-2 and TRBJ2-2 provide the parts outside the CDR3, is GAGVSQSPSNKVTEKGKDVELRCDPISGHTALYWYRQSLGQGLEFLIYFQGNSAPDKSGLPSDRFSAERTGGSVSTLTIQRTQQEDSAVYLCASSLIRGAAGELFFGEGSRLTVL.

This chain links TRBV2 with TRBJ2-3; TRBD1 is a possible D gene (6 bases). V was pared by 4 bases and J by 1 base, with 18 bases between. The V gene's germline CDR1 is SNHLY and CDR2 FYNNEI. This CDR3 is 17 amino acids long. For the CDR3, the DNA is TGTGCCAGCAGTGGCTCCGGTGGTTGGGGGCGCACAGATACGCAGTATTTT. Its protein product is CASSGSGGWGRTDTQYF.

This chain uses TRBV7-6 with TRBJ1-1; possible D gene TRBD1, 6 bases. V was shortened by 0 bases and J by 8 bases, with 25 bases between the two germline ends. This CDR3 has 18 residues. Per the germline V gene, CDR1 is SGHVS and CDR2 is FNYEAQ. The CDR3 coding sequence is TGTGCCAGCAGCTTAGCGGGACACACAGAACCGACGACCGACGAAGCTTTCTTT. This gives the protein CASSLAGHTEPTTDEAFF.